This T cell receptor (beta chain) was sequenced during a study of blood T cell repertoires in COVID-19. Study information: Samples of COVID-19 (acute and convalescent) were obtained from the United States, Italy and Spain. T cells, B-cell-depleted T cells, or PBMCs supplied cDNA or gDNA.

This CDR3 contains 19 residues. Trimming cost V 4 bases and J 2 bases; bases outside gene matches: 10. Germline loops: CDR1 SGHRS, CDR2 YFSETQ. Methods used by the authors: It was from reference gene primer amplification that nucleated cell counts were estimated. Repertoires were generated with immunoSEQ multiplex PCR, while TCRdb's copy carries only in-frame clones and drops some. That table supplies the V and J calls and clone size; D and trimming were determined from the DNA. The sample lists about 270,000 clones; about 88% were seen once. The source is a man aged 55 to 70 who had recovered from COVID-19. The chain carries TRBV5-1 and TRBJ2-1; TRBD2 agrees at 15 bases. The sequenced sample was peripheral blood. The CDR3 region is CASSPLMGLAGGTYNEQFF. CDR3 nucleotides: TGCGCCAGCAGCCCCCTCATGGGACTAGCGGGGGGAACCTACAATGAGCAGTTCTTC.